Below, 32 T cell receptor beta chains from the same sample are listed, as sequenced in a study of CD8+ T cells in alopecia areata. Treatment reported: oral pan-JAK inhibitor, 5-10 mg twice daily. cDNA prepared by RNA extraction and subsequent reverse transcription served as the template for sequencing. Profiled with immunoSEQ multiplex PCR; TCRdb holds only in-frame clones, not every one. The top ten clones hold 15% to 20% of a sample with about 130,000 clones, 50% to 65% of them seen once. The material sequenced was CD8+ T cells sorted from blood, taken at week 4, from a patient treated with tofacitinib. The receptor set was obtained from a human donor with alopecia areata.

With respect to this clone: Being one base from a much bigger clone, this may be a read error. At the DNA level, this CDR3 is encoded by other sequences in the same sample as well. The chain joins TRBV27 to TRBJ2-7, with D uncertain. The V and J ends lost 0 bases and 4 bases respectively, with 4 bases between them. The germline V gene encodes CDR1 MNHEY and CDR2 SMNVEV (reference sequence). This CDR3 comprises 12 residues. CDR3 region: CASSLSGYEQYF. CDR3 nucleotide sequence: TGTGCCAGCAGTTTATCGGGTTACGAGCAGTACTTC.

V and J are TRBV30 and TRBJ2-7; weak D call: TRBD2 (6 bases). The germline V gene has CDR1 GTSNPN and CDR2 SVGIG (reference sequence). Trimming pared 3 bases from V and 4 bases from J, leaving 10 bases between. CDR3 length equals 12 residues. The CDR3 nucleotides are TGTGCCTGGAGCCCTCGGGGGTACGAGCAGTACTTC. Translation: CAWSPRGYEQYF.

This rearrangement joins TRBV6-5 to TRBJ2-5; 7 bases are shared with TRBD2. Germline loops: CDR1 MNHEY, CDR2 SVGAGI. The CDR3 runs to 14 residues. J lost 2 bases, V lost 6 bases, and 6 bases had no gene match. The CDR3 loop reads CASSPGLEQETQYF. In nucleotides, the CDR3 is TGTGCCAGCAGCCCCGGACTAGAACAAGAGACCCAGTACTTC.

This clone was picked up a small number of times. The rearrangement joins TRBV27 to TRBJ2-1, with D unclear. The germline CDR1 and CDR2 sequences are MNHEY and SMNVEV (reference sequence). Trimming removed 2 bases from V and 7 bases from J, with 3 bases in between. The CDR3 is 11 amino acids. DNA for the CDR3: TGTGCCAGCAGTTTAATGAATGAGCAGTTCTTC. Residues: CASSLMNEQFF.

The genes are TRBV28 and TRBJ2-4; TRBD1 aligns across 8 bases. The CDR3 is 15 amino acids. Per the germline V gene, CDR1 is MDHEN and CDR2 is SYDVKM. V was clipped by 6 bases and J by 7 bases; unmatched bases: 11. This CDR3 is CASSRPRQGTNIQYF. The CDR3 nucleotides read TGTGCCAGCAGCCGCCCCAGACAGGGGACGAACATTCAGTACTTC.

This clone was picked up a small number of times. J is TRBJ1-2 and V is TRBV27; D is ambiguous. CDR1 is MNHEY, CDR2 SMNVEV, per germline (reference sequence). The CDR3 length is 13 residues. V was shortened by 3 bases and J by 3 bases, with 8 bases between the two germline ends. Here the CDR3 reads CASSFGRYYGYTF. CDR3 nucleotide sequence: TGTGCCAGCAGTTTCGGCAGGTACTATGGCTACACCTTC.

Comments on this clone: At one boundary the junction diverges from the germline segment, which might be a read error. The chain combines TRBV5-1 with TRBJ2-1; 13 bases are shared with TRBD2. Germline values: CDR1 SGHRS, CDR2 YFSETQ. The length of the CDR3 is 17 residues. In DNA, the CDR3 is TGCGCCAGCAGCATGACTAGCGGGGGGCCCTCCGACAATGAGCAGTTCTTC. Translating gives CASSMTSGGPSDNEQFF.

This clone was found once. V gene TRBV5-6 combines with J gene TRBJ1-1, with a possible D match to TRBD1 (5 bases). The CDR3 length is 14 residues. The V gene's germline CDR1 is SGHDT and CDR2 YYEEEE. The V end was cut by 3 bases, the J end by 3 bases, with 12 bases between. This chain's CDR3 is CASSSQVLDTEAFF. The DNA for the CDR3 is TGTGCCAGCAGCTCACAGGTTTTGGACACTGAAGCTTTCTTT.

The chain employs TRBV11-2 and TRBJ1-6; D is unclear. CDR1 and CDR2 (germline): SGHAT, FQNNGV. The CDR3 length is 15 residues. The V gene lost 0 bases and the J gene lost 7 bases, with 10 bases spanning the gap. The CDR3 protein is CASSLDPTTNSPLHF. DNA of the CDR3: TGTGCCAGCAGCTTAGATCCAACTACCAATTCACCCCTCCACTTT.

This clone has only a few counts. The chain joins TRBV11-2 to TRBJ1-2; D is uncertain. The CDR3 consists of 15 residues. Germline-derived CDR1 and CDR2 are SGHAT and FQNNGV. Between the trimmed V and J ends, which lost 5 bases and 3 bases, there was a span of 16 bases. Here the CDR3 reads CASSGMTGDYYGYTF. The CDR3 bases are TGTGCCAGCAGCGGGATGACGGGAGACTACTATGGCTACACCTTC.

The rearrangement uses TRBV7-9 and TRBJ2-5; 12 bases map to TRBD2. Per the germline V gene, CDR1 is SEHNR and CDR2 is FQNEAQ (reference sequence). With V trimmed by 5 bases and J by 3 bases, 4 bases remained unmatched. The CDR3 is 15 residues long. The CDR3 here is CASSPLAGGEETQYF. The CDR3 DNA follows: TGTGCCAGCAGCCCGCTAGCGGGGGGGGAAGAGACCCAGTACTTC.

This clone was seen more than once but under ten times. The rearrangement joins TRBV6-6 to TRBJ1-2; D gene unclear. This CDR3 comprises 11 residues. V was trimmed by 8 bases and J by 3 bases, leaving 7 bases between them. Germline loops: CDR1 MNHNY, CDR2 SVGAGI (reference sequence). CDR3 region: CASEGDYGYTF. The CDR3 region has the DNA TGTGCCAGCGAGGGCGACTATGGCTACACCTTC.

This clone showed up just a few times. CDR3 bases: TGTGCCAGCAGTTCACAACCGGGATACACTGAAGCTTTCTTT. Its protein product is CASSSQPGYTEAFF. V is TRBV27 and J is TRBJ1-1; D gene unclear. V gave up 4 bases and J gave up 3 bases, with 12 bases separating them. The CDR3 consists of 14 residues. Germline CDR1 MNHEY, CDR2 SMNVEV (reference sequence).

The chain has TRBV27 and TRBJ1-2; D remains ambiguous. With 9 bases removed from V and 5 bases from J, the gap between germline ends came to 16 bases. Looked up from germline, CDR1 is MNHEY and CDR2 is SMNVEV (reference sequence). The CDR3 spans 13 residues. The CDR3 here is CASGREFPYGYTF. CDR3 sequence (DNA): TGTGCCAGTGGGAGGGAGTTCCCTTATGGCTACACCTTC.

The genes are TRBV30 and TRBJ1-6; D gene uncertain. The germline CDR1 and CDR2 sequences are GTSNPN and SVGIG (reference sequence). CDR3 size: 15 residues. The V and J ends lost 0 bases and 8 bases respectively, with 14 bases between them. CDR3 region: CAWSVLGPQDSPLHF. The CDR3 nucleotides are TGTGCCTGGAGTGTACTAGGCCCCCAGGATTCACCCCTCCACTTT.

This rearrangement joins TRBV6-6 to TRBJ2-7; possible D gene TRBD2, 6 bases. Deletions cut 3 bases from V and 3 bases from J, with 15 bases between. CDR1 and CDR2 (germline): MNHNY, SVGAGI (reference sequence). The CDR3 length is 15 residues. As DNA, the CDR3 is TGTGCCAGCAGTTATAGTCAGGAGGGCTTCTACGAGCAGTACTTC. Translated, it gives CASSYSQEGFYEQYF.

The chain links TRBV15 to TRBJ2-1; D is uncertain. The CDR3 spans 13 residues. Germline V gene sequence: CDR1 LNHNV, CDR2 YYDKDF (reference sequence). Trimming removed 0 bases from V and 5 bases from J, with 5 bases in between. The CDR3 DNA reads as TGTGCCACCAGCAGAGAAGCCCACAATGAGCAGTTCTTC. It encodes CATSREAHNEQFF.

The chain uses TRBV4-3 and TRBJ1-5; D not resolved. The CDR3 is 16 amino acids. Deletions cut 0 bases from V and 5 bases from J, with 14 bases between. Per germline, CDR1 LGHNA and CDR2 YSLEER. The CDR3 region is CASSQDVAQQDQPQHF. DNA for the CDR3: TGCGCCAGCAGCCAAGACGTAGCCCAGCAGGATCAGCCCCAGCATTTT.

This clone was picked up one time. The chain couples TRBV7-9 to TRBJ1-1; 8 bases line up with TRBD1. Germline lookup yields CDR1 SEHNR and CDR2 FQNEAQ (reference sequence). J was trimmed by 10 bases and V by 9 bases; bases with no gene match: 10. The CDR3 spans 12 residues. The CDR3 region is CASRGTGRGAFF. The DNA of the CDR3 is TGTGCCAGTAGAGGGACAGGTAGAGGAGCTTTCTTT.

In this sample, this clone turned up a few times. The genes are TRBV13 and TRBJ2-7; D is undetermined. Germline V gene lookup returns CDR1 PRHDT and CDR2 FYEKMQ (reference sequence). V lost 4 bases and J lost 4, with 8 bases in between. The length of the CDR3 is 12 residues. CDR3: CASSWGSYEQYF. The CDR3 region has the DNA TGTGCCAGCAGCTGGGGTTCGTACGAGCAGTACTTC. Using reference TRBV13 and TRBJ2-7 for the parts outside the CDR3, the full variable domain is AAGVIQSPRHLIKEKRETATLKCYPIPRHDTVYWYQQGPGQDPQFLISFYEKMQSDKGSIPDRFSAQQFSDYHSELNMSSLELGDSALYFCASSWGSYEQYFGPGTRLTVT.

This sequence joins TRBV27 and TRBJ1-1; D ambiguous. The V end was cut by 3 bases, the J end by 2 bases, with 13 bases between. Looked up from germline, CDR1 is MNHEY and CDR2 is SMNVEV (reference sequence). The CDR3 sequence is 15 residues long. As DNA, the CDR3 is TGTGCCAGCAGTTTTGTGTTCAGAGGAAACACTGAAGCTTTCTTT. It specifies CASSFVFRGNTEAFF.

The chain links TRBV5-6 to TRBJ1-5, with TRBD1 matching over 12 bases. There are 15 residues in the CDR3. From germline, CDR1 is SGHDT and CDR2 YYEEEE. Trimming removed 4 bases from V and 7 bases from J; junction bases left unmatched: 6. CDR3 region: CASSVGTGGRQPQHF. For the CDR3, the DNA is TGTGCCAGCAGCGTTGGGACAGGGGGCAGACAGCCCCAGCATTTT.

This clone showed up just a few times. The chain carries TRBV5-1 and TRBJ2-7, with D maybe TRBD1 (6 bases). CDR1 is SGHRS and CDR2 is YFSETQ in the germline V gene. The CDR3 length is 16 residues. V was clipped by 0 bases and J by 2 bases, with 15 bases between them. The chain's CDR3 is CASSLGLGQIAYEQYF. The CDR3 DNA reads TGCGCCAGCAGCTTGGGTTTAGGACAGATAGCCTACGAGCAGTACTTC.

Here the CDR3 DNA reads TGTGCCAGCAGCAGCACCGGGACAGGTAGAGATACGCAGTATTTT. It translates to CASSSTGTGRDTQYF. V and J are TRBV9 and TRBJ2-3; 8 bases are shared with TRBD1. The length of the CDR3 is 15 residues. Germline values: CDR1 SGDLS, CDR2 YYNGEE. The trim removed 4 bases at V and 5 bases at J, leaving 9 bases unmatched.

This clone appeared a few times. This rearrangement joins TRBV2 to TRBJ2-5; 10 bases map to TRBD1. After removal of 2 bases from V and 5 bases from J, the junction contained 2 bases not matched to a gene. Germline loops: CDR1 SNHLY, CDR2 FYNNEI. The CDR3 runs to 14 residues. The CDR3 is CASSEWTGGETQYF. Here the CDR3 DNA reads TGTGCCAGCAGTGAATGGACAGGGGGGGAGACCCAGTACTTC.

This clone has ten or more counts. The V gene is TRBV7-9, the J gene TRBJ2-1, with D possibly TRBD1 on 5 matching bases. This CDR3 comprises 11 residues. CDR1 and CDR2 (germline): SEHNR, FQNEAQ (reference sequence). As DNA, the CDR3 is TGTGCAGAAAATAGGGGAAATGAGCAGTTCTTC. Its translation is CAENRGNEQFF.

The chain employs TRBV2 and TRBJ1-3; D is undetermined. V was cut by 1 base and J by 0 bases, with 10 bases left in between. The CDR3 covers 16 residues. Germline CDR1 SNHLY, CDR2 FYNNEI. The CDR3 here is CASSEGPYNSGNTIYF. The CDR3 bases are TGTGCCAGCAGTGAAGGGCCGTATAACTCTGGAAACACCATATATTTT. The full variable domain, with the rest looked up from reference TRBV2 and TRBJ1-3, is EPEVTQTPSHQVTQMGQEVILRCVPISNHLYFYWYRQILGQKVEFLVSFYNNEISEKSEIFDDQFSVERPDGSNFTLKIRSTKLEDSAMYFCASSEGPYNSGNTIYFGEGSWLTVV.

This clone was found a few times. The V and J genes are TRBV5-1 and TRBJ2-1; D is possibly TRBD1 or TRBD2 (5 bases each). The CDR3 is 14 residues long. The V gene lost 0 bases and the J gene lost 10 bases, with 14 bases spanning the gap. Germline CDR1 and CDR2: SGHRS and YFSETQ. The CDR3 DNA reads TGCGCCAGCAGCTTGGCCGGGAAGGGGCAGGAGCAGTTCTTC. Translating gives CASSLAGKGQEQFF. Complete variable domain (other parts from reference TRBV5-1 and TRBJ2-1): KAGVTQTPRYLIKTRGQQVTLSCSPISGHRSVSWYQQTPGQGLQFLFEYFSETQRNKGNFPGRFSGRQFSNSRSEMNVSTLELGDSALYLCASSLAGKGQEQFFGPGTRLTVL.

Concerning this clone itself: This CDR3 is also generated by other DNA sequences in the sample. V is TRBV27 and J is TRBJ2-5; D remains ambiguous. CDR3 length: 12 amino acids. CDR1 and CDR2 (germline): MNHEY, SMNVEV (reference sequence). V dropped 2 bases and J dropped 5 bases, with 6 bases sitting between them. The CDR3 loop reads CASSLNGETQYF. In DNA, the CDR3 is TGTGCCAGCAGTTTAAATGGGGAGACCCAGTACTTC.

This clone was observed many times. The genes are TRBV15 and TRBJ2-3; 12 bases are a match to TRBD2. The length of the CDR3 is 16 residues. V lost 0 bases to trimming and J lost 4 bases; unmatched junction nucleotides: 2. CDR1 LNHNV and CDR2 YYDKDF come from the germline V gene (reference sequence). The CDR3 DNA reads as TGTGCCACCAGCAGAGATCTAGCGGGGGGGCCAGATACGCAGTATTTT. Its translation: CATSRDLAGGPDTQYF.

This chain connects TRBV27 to TRBJ2-1; perhaps TRBD1 as D (5 bases). The CDR3 extends over 15 amino acids. V shed 4 bases and J shed 7 bases, with 17 bases lying between them. Germline V gives CDR1 MNHEY, CDR2 SMNVEV (reference sequence). The CDR3 here is CASSSRTLLANEQFF. The DNA for the CDR3 is TGTGCCAGCAGTTCCCGGACACTCCTCGCTAATGAGCAGTTCTTC.

The chain recombines TRBV10-3 with TRBJ1-6, with 7 positions matching TRBD1. Germline V gene lookup returns CDR1 ENHRY and CDR2 SYGVKD. With V trimmed by 0 bases and J by 10 bases, 6 bases remained unmatched. This CDR3 has 15 amino acids. CDR3 amino acids: CAISESGDRASPLHF. The CDR3 DNA reads as TGTGCCATCAGTGAGTCAGGGGACAGAGCATCACCCCTCCACTTT.